The 19 T cell receptor beta chains reported below all come from one sample, sequenced in a study of OX40 agonist ivuxolimab in advanced cancers. Assay used: immunoSEQ multiplex PCR; TCRdb lists only in-frame clones, some missing. The sample lists 70,000 to 95,000 clones; 94% were seen once. Sample: CD4+ or CD8+ T cells sorted from blood, taken in a trial of the OX40 agonist ivuxolimab. These receptors originate from an adult with an advanced solid tumor such as melanoma, head and neck, liver or kidney cancer.

This sequence joins TRBV5-6 and TRBJ2-7; possible D gene TRBD2, 6 bases. The CDR3 has 15 amino acids. The germline V gene has CDR1 SGHDT and CDR2 YYEEEE. Trimming stripped 6 bases from V and 5 bases from J, with 21 bases between. The DNA of the CDR3 is TGTGCCAGCACCCTCGAGTTGCAGGGAGGAGACGAGCAGTACTTC. Translated: CASTLELQGGDEQYF.

In regard to this clone: Different DNA sequences within this sample yield the same CDR3. The genes are TRBV28 and TRBJ1-1, with D perhaps matching TRBD1 (5 bases). Germline CDR1 is MDHEN and CDR2 is SYDVKM. V lost 2 bases and J lost 1, with 5 bases in between. The CDR3 spans 13 residues. The CDR3 coding sequence is TGTGCCAGCAGTTTAGGGGGGAACACTGAAGCTTTCTTT. The encoded protein is CASSLGGNTEAFF.

V is TRBV27 and J is TRBJ2-5; a weak D match, TRBD1 (5 bases). This CDR3 contains 13 residues. V lost 4 bases and J lost 0, with 6 bases in between. Per germline, CDR1 MNHEY and CDR2 SMNVEV (reference sequence). The CDR3 sequence: CASSSDNQETQYF. The CDR3 DNA is TGTGCCAGCAGTTCGGACAACCAAGAGACCCAGTACTTC.

The V and J genes are TRBV12-5 and TRBJ2-1; 13 bases fit TRBD2. Germline V gene lookup returns CDR1 LGHNT and CDR2 FRNRAP. J was trimmed by 0 bases and V by 1 base; bases with no gene match: 3. CDR3 length: 18 amino acids. The CDR3 nucleotides read TGTGCTAGTGGTTTGGGGACTAGCGGGGGCCACTCCTACAATGAGCAGTTCTTC. It specifies CASGLGTSGGHSYNEQFF.

CDR3 protein: CASSLYGSSGNEQFF. The CDR3 nucleotides read TGTGCCAGCAGCTTGTACGGGAGCTCGGGGAATGAGCAGTTCTTC. The V call is TRBV11-2, the J call TRBJ2-1; D may be TRBD2 (6 bases). The CDR3 totals 15 residues. V was cut by 3 bases and J by 7 bases, with 16 bases left in between. Germline assignment: CDR1 SGHAT and CDR2 FQNNGV.

This chain connects TRBV7-2 to TRBJ1-2, with no clear D. CDR3 size: 11 residues. V was cut by 6 bases and J by 7 bases, with 9 bases left in between. Germline values: CDR1 SGHTA, CDR2 FQGNSA. This CDR3 reads CASSAAGGYTF. The CDR3 nucleotides read TGTGCCAGCAGTGCAGCCGGTGGCTACACCTTC.

The rearrangement uses TRBV7-9 and TRBJ1-4; TRBD1 might be the D (6 bases). The germline V and J ends were trimmed by 3 bases and 6 bases, with 14 bases remaining between them. Germline assignment: CDR1 SEHNR and CDR2 FQNEAQ (reference sequence). The CDR3 is 15 amino acids. CDR3 residues: CASSFPWSGDEKLFF. As DNA, the CDR3 is TGTGCCAGCAGCTTTCCCTGGTCAGGGGATGAAAAACTGTTTTTT. Full variable domain (outside the CDR3, taken from reference TRBV7-9 and TRBJ1-4): DTGVSQNPRHKITKRGQNVTFRCDPISEHNRLYWYRQTLGQGPEFLTYFQNEAQLEKSRLLSDRFSAERPKGSFSTLEIQRTEQGDSAMYLCASSFPWSGDEKLFFGSGTQLSVL.

This chain uses TRBV4-1 with TRBJ1-1; TRBD1 agrees at 7 bases. V was clipped by 1 base and J by 4 bases; unmatched bases: 12. CDR3 length equals 17 residues. Per germline, CDR1 MGHRA and CDR2 YSYEKL. The CDR3 nucleotides are TGCGCCAGCAGCCAAGTCCAGGTCAGGGGGGCAGGCACTGAAGCTTTCTTT. It codes for CASSQVQVRGAGTEAFF.

CDR3 bases: TGTGCCAGTAGCCCCAGCATCGGATGGACTGAAGCTTTCTTT. It specifies CASSPSIGWTEAFF. The chain employs TRBV19 and TRBJ1-1; D is undetermined. The CDR3 is 14 residues long. The V end lost 6 bases, the J end lost 5 bases, and 16 bases lay between the germline ends. Germline lookup yields CDR1 LNHDA and CDR2 SQIVND (reference sequence). Full variable domain (missing parts from reference TRBV19 and TRBJ1-1): DGGITQSPKYLFRKEGQNVTLSCEQNLNHDAMYWYRQDPGQGLRLIYYSQIVNDFQKGDIAEGYSVSREKKESFPLTVTSAQKNPTAFYLCASSPSIGWTEAFFGQGTRLTVV.

The J gene is TRBJ1-1, the V gene TRBV6-5; maybe TRBD1 (5 bases). V lost 5 bases to trimming and J lost 1 base, with 5 bases between them. CDR1 MNHEY and CDR2 SVGAGI come from the germline V gene. CDR3 size: 12 residues. The DNA of the CDR3 is TGTGCCAGCAGTAGGGGGAACACTGAAGCTTTCTTT. This encodes CASSRGNTEAFF.

The chain links TRBV5-8 to TRBJ1-1; tentative D call: TRBD1 (6 bases). Germline lookup yields CDR1 SGHTS and CDR2 YDEGEE. The V end lost 1 base, the J end lost 1 base, and 8 bases lay between the germline ends. The CDR3 contains 14 residues. The CDR3 here is CASSLPTGNTEAFF. The CDR3 coding sequence is TGTGCCAGCAGCTTGCCGACAGGGAACACTGAAGCTTTCTTT.

The CDR3: CASSFREGGNEQFF. In DNA, the CDR3 is TGTGCCAGCAGTTTCCGGGAGGGGGGCAATGAGCAGTTCTTC. The V gene is TRBV27, the J gene TRBJ2-1; 8 bases align to TRBD2. The V and J ends lost 3 bases and 6 bases, in that order; junction bases with no gene match: 4. This CDR3 has 14 amino acids. Germline V gene sequence: CDR1 MNHEY, CDR2 SMNVEV (reference sequence).

V gene TRBV7-9 combines with J gene TRBJ1-1; a weak D match, TRBD1 (6 bases). V was pared by 0 bases and J by 7 bases, with 12 bases between. Germline lookup yields CDR1 SEHNR and CDR2 FQNEAQ (reference sequence). The CDR3 spans 14 residues. The chain's CDR3 is CASSLASRGNEAFF. CDR3 in DNA: TGTGCCAGCAGCTTAGCATCCAGGGGAAATGAAGCTTTCTTT.

In regard to this clone: In the same sample, other DNA sequences code for this CDR3. This chain joins TRBV4-3 and TRBJ1-1; possible D gene TRBD1, 5 bases. Trimming took 3 bases from V and 0 from J, leaving 8 bases between them. The V gene's germline CDR1 is LGHNA and CDR2 YSLEER. CDR3 length: 14 amino acids. The CDR3 region has the DNA TGCGCCAGCAGCCAGGGACGGATGAACACTGAAGCTTTCTTT. As protein: CASSQGRMNTEAFF.

V usage is TRBV9 and J usage is TRBJ2-7; tentative D call: TRBD2 (5 bases). V lost 0 bases to trimming and J lost 5 bases, with 15 bases between them. CDR1 and CDR2 (germline): SGDLS, YYNGEE. The length of the CDR3 is 15 residues. The CDR3 here is CASSVGGLGWDEQYF. DNA for the CDR3: TGTGCCAGCAGCGTAGGAGGGCTAGGTTGGGACGAGCAGTACTTC.

The chain links TRBV29-1 to TRBJ2-1; 13 positions match TRBD2. The length of the CDR3 is 14 residues. Germline V gives CDR1 SQVTM, CDR2 ANQGSEA. Unmatched junction bases numbered 4, after V lost 8 bases and J lost 3 bases. In DNA form, the CDR3 reads TGCAGCCTGGGGACTAGCGGGATCTACAATGAGCAGTTCTTC. As protein: CSLGTSGIYNEQFF.

V usage is TRBV9 and J usage is TRBJ2-2; no clear D. Trimming pared 2 bases from V and 1 base from J, leaving 0 bases between. Germline CDR1 is SGDLS and CDR2 is YYNGEE. The CDR3 sequence is 12 residues long. CDR3 amino acids: CASSVNTGELFF. CDR3 coding DNA: TGTGCCAGCAGCGTGAACACCGGGGAGCTGTTTTTT. The whole variable domain, remainder taken from reference TRBV9 and TRBJ2-2, is DSGVTQTPKHLITATGQRVTLRCSPRSGDLSVYWYQQSLDQGLQFLIQYYNGEERAKGNILERFSAQQFPDLHSELNLSSLELGDSALYFCASSVNTGELFFGEGSRLTVL.

The CDR3 bases are TGTGCCAGCAGTGAAGCTCGGTACGAGCAGTACTTC. It yields the protein CASSEARYEQYF. The chain recombines TRBV6-1 with TRBJ2-7; D remains ambiguous. V was trimmed by 0 bases and J by 4 bases, leaving 4 bases between them. Germline lookup yields CDR1 MNHNS and CDR2 SASEGT. CDR3 length equals 12 residues.

V usage is TRBV11-3 and J usage is TRBJ1-1; D remains unclear. The length of the CDR3 is 13 residues. With 2 bases removed from V and 1 base from J, the gap between germline ends came to 5 bases. The germline gives CDR1 SGHNT, CDR2 YENEEA. In DNA form, the CDR3 reads TGTGCCAGCAGCTTAACACCGAACACTGAAGCTTTCTTT. Amino acid sequence: CASSLTPNTEAFF.